This TCR beta chain comes out of a study of graft-versus-host responses after intestinal transplantation. Study as a whole: Recipients were given multivisceral, liver-intestinal, or isolated intestinal transplants. Anti-thymocyte globulin induction, then tacrolimus and steroids for approximately 3 years, went to all recipients.

The study's findings and limits: Early post-transplant HvG declines tracked with peak circulating GvH clone levels. Individuals carrying graft-donor T cell macrochimerism showed high graft-versus-host to host-versus-graft clonal ratios in allografts.

As to this clone: Its antigen is as yet unknown.

The table came from immunoSEQ multiplex PCR; TCRdb's copy has only in-frame clones and leaves some out. The top ten clones hold 2.5% of a sample with about 50,000 clones, about 90% of them seen once. The CDR3 runs 15 residues. The V gene's germline CDR1 is SEHNR and CDR2 FQNEAQ (reference sequence). Trimming took off 4 bases at V and 2 bases at J, with 11 bases between the two ends. This sample comprised unstimulated CD4+ T cells sorted from spleen or lymph node cells, obtained before transplant. The source of this sequence is a human donor who was the organ donor for an intestinal transplant. The chain uses TRBV7-9 and TRBJ1-4, with unresolved D. The CDR3 region has the DNA TGTGCCAGCAGCTCCGGGGAAGGGACTAATGAAAAACTGTTTTTT. It yields the protein CASSSGEGTNEKLFF.